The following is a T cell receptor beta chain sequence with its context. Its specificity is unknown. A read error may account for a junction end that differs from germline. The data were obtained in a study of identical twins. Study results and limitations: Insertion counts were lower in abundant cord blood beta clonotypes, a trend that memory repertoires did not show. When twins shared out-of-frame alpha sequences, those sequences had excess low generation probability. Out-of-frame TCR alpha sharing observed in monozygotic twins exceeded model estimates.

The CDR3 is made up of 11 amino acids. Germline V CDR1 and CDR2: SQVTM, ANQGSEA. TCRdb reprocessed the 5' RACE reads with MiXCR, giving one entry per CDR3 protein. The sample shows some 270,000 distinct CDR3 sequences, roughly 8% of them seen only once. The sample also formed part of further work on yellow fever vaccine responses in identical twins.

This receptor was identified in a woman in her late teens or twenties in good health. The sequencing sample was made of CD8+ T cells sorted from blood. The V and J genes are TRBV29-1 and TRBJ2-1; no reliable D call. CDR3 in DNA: TGCAGCGTTGAGGGGTACAATGAGCAGCTCTTC. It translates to CSVEGYNEQLF.